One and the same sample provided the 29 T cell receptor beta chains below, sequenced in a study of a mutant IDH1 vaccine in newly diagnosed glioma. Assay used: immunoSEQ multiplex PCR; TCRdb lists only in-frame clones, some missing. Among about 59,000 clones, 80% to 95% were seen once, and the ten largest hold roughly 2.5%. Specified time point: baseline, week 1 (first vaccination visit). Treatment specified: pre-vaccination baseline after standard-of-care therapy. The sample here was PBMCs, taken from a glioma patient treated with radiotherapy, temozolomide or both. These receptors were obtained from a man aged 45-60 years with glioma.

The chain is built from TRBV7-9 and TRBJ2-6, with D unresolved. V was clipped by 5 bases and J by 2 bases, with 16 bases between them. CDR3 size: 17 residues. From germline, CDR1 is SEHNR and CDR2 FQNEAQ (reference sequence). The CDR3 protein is CASSTGPPGAGANVLTF. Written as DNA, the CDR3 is TGTGCCAGCAGCACTGGGCCCCCAGGAGCTGGGGCCAACGTCCTGACTTTC.

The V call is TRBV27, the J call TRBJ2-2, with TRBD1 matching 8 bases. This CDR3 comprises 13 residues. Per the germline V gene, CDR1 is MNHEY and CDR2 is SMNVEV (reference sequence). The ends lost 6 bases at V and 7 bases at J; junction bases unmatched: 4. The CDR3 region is CASSGQGGGELFF. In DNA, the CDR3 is TGTGCCAGCAGCGGACAGGGTGGCGGGGAGCTGTTTTTT.

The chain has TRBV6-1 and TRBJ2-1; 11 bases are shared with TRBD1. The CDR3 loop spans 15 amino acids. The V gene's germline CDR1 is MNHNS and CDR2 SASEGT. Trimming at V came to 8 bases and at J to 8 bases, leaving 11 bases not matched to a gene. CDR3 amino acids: CASCTGTGGPDEQFF. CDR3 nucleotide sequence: TGTGCCAGCTGCACCGGGACAGGGGGACCGGATGAGCAGTTCTTC.

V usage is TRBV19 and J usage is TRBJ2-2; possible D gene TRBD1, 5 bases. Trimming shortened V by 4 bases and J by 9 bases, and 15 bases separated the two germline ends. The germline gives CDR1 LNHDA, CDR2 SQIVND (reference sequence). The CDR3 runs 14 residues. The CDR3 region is CASSTAQGGRELFF. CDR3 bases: TGTGCCAGTAGTACAGCTCAGGGCGGCCGGGAGCTGTTTTTT.

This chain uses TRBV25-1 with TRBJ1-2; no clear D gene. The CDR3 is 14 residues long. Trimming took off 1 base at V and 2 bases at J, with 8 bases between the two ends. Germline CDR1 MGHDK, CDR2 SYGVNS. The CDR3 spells CASSESLGNYGYTF. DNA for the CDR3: TGTGCCAGCAGTGAATCGTTAGGGAACTATGGCTACACCTTC.

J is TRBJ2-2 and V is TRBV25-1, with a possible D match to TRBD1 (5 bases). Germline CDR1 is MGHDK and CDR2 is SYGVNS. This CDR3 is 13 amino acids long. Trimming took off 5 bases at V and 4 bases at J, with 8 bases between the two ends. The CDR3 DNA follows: TGTGCCAGCAGTACAGGATTCACCGGGGAGCTGTTTTTT. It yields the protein CASSTGFTGELFF.

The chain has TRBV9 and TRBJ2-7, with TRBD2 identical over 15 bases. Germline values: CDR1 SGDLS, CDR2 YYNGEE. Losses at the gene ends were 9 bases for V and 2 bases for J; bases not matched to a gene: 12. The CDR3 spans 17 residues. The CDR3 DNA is TGTGCCACAAAAAGAGGACTAGCGGGAGGGCTAACCTACGAGCAGTACTTC. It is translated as CATKRGLAGGLTYEQYF.

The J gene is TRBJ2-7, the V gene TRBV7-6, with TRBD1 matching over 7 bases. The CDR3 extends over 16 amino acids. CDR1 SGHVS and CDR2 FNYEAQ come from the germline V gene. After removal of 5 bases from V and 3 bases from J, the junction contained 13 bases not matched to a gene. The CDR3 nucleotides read TGTGCCAGCAGCCCCACCCCGGGACAGAAAAGCTACGAGCAGTACTTC. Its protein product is CASSPTPGQKSYEQYF. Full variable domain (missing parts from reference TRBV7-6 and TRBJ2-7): GAGVSQSPRYKVTKRGQDVALRCDPISGHVSLYWYRQALGQGPEFLTYFNYEAQQDKSGLPNDRFSAERPEGSISTLTIQRTEQRDSAMYRCASSPTPGQKSYEQYFGPGTRLTVT.

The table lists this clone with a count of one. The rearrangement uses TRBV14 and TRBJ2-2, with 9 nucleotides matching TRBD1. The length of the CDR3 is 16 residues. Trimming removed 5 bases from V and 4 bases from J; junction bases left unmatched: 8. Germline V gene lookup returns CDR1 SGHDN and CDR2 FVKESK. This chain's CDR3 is CASSSAGTGPTGELFF. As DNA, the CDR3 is TGTGCCAGCAGCTCCGCCGGGACAGGGCCCACCGGGGAGCTGTTTTTT.

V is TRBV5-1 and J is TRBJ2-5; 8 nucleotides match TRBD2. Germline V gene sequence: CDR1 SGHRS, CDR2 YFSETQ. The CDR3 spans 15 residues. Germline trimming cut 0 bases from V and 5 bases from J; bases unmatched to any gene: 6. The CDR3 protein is CASSLAGGPGETQYF. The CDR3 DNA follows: TGCGCCAGCAGCTTGGCGGGAGGGCCGGGGGAGACCCAGTACTTC.

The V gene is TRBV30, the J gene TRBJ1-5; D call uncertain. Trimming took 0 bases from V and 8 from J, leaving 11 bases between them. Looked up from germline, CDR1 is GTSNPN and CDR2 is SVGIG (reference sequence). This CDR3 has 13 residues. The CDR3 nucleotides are TGTGCCTGGAGTGTTTCTGGGAAGGAGCCCCAGCATTTT. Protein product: CAWSVSGKEPQHF.

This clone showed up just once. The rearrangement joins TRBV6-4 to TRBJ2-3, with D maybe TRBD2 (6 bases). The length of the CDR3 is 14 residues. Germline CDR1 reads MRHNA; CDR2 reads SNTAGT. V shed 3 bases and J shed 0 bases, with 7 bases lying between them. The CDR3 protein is CASSESGSTDTQYF. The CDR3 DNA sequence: TGTGCCAGCAGTGAAAGCGGGAGCACAGATACGCAGTATTTT.

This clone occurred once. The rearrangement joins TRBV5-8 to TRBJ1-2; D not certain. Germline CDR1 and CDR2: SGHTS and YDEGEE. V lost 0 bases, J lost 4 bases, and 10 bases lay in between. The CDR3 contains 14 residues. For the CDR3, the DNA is TGTGCCAGCAGCTTGGCGGGAGGGCCCTATGGCTACACCTTC. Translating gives CASSLAGGPYGYTF.

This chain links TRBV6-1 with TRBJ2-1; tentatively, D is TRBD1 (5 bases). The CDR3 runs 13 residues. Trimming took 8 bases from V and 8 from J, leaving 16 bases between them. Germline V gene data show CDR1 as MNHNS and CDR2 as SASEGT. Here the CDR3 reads CASSRVQGDEQFF. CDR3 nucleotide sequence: TGTGCCAGCTCCCGGGTTCAGGGCGATGAGCAGTTCTTC.

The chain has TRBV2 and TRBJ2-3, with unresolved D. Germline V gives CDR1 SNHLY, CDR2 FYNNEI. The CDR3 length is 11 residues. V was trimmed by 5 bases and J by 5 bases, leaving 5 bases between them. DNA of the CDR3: TGTGCCAGCAGTAAACAAGATACGCAGTATTTT. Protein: CASSKQDTQYF.

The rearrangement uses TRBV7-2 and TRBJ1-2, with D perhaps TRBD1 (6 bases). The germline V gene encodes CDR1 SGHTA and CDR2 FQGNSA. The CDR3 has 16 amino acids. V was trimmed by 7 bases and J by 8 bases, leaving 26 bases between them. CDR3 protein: CASNSGGPRNLRGYTF. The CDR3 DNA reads TGTGCCAGCAACTCGGGGGGGCCTAGAAACCTGAGGGGCTACACCTTC.

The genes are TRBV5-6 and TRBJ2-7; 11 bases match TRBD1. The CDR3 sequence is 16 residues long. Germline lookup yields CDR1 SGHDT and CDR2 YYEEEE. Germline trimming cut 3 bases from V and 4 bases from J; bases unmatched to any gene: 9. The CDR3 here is CASSSAGTGGIYEQYF. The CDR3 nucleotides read TGTGCCAGCAGCTCAGCGGGGACAGGGGGAATATACGAGCAGTACTTC.

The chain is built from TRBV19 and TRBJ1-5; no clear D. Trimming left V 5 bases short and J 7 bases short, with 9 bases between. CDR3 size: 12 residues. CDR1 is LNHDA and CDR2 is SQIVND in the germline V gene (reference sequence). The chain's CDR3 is CASSGPLQPQHF. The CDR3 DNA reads TGTGCCAGTAGTGGGCCGCTCCAGCCCCAGCATTTT.

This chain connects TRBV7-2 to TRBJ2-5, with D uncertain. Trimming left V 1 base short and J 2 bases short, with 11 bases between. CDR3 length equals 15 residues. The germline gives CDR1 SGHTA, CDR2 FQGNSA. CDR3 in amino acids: CASSLVHTSQETQYF. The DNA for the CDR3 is TGTGCCAGCAGCTTAGTTCACACTTCGCAAGAGACCCAGTACTTC.

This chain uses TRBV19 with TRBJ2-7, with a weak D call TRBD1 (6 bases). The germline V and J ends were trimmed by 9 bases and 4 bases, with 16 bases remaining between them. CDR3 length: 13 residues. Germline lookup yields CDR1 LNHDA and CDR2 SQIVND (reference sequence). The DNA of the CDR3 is TGTGCCAGCGCCAAGGGGGTTATTTACGAGCAGTACTTC. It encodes CASAKGVIYEQYF.

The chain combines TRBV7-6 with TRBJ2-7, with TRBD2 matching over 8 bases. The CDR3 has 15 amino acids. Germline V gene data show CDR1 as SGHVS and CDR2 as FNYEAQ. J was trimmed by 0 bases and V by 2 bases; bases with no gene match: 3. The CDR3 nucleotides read TGTGCCAGCAGCTTAAGCGGGAGCCACTCCTACGAGCAGTACTTC. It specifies CASSLSGSHSYEQYF.

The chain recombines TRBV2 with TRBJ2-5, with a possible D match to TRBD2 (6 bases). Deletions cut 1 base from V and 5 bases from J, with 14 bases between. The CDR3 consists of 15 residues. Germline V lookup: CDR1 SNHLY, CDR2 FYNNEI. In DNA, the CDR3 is TGTGCCAGCAGTGAAGAGGAGGGCAGATGGGAGACCCAGTACTTC. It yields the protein CASSEEEGRWETQYF.

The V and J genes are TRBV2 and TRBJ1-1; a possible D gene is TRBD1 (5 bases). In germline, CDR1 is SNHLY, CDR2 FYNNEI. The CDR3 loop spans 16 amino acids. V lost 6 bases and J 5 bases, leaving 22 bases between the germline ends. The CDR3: CASSASQLGAWTEAFF. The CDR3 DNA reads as TGTGCCAGCAGCGCATCCCAACTAGGGGCTTGGACTGAAGCTTTCTTT.

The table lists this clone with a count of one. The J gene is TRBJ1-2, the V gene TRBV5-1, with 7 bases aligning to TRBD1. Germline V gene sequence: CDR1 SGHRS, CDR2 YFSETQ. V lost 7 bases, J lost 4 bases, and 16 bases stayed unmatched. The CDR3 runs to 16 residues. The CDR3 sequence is CASRESYRGRTYGYTF. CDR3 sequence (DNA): TGCGCCAGCCGAGAAAGTTACAGGGGACGGACCTATGGCTACACCTTC.

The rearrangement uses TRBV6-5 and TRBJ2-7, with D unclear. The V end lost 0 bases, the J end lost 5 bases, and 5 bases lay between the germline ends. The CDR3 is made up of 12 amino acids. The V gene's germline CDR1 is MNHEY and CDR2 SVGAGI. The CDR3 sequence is CASSYSSDEQYF. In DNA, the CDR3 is TGTGCCAGCAGTTACTCGTCGGACGAGCAGTACTTC.

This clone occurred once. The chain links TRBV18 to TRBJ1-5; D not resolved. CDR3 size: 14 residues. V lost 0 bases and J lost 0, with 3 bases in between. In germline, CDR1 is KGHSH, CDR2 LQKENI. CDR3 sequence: CASSPPYSNQPQHF. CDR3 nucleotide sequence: TGTGCCAGCTCACCACCCTATAGCAATCAGCCCCAGCATTTT.

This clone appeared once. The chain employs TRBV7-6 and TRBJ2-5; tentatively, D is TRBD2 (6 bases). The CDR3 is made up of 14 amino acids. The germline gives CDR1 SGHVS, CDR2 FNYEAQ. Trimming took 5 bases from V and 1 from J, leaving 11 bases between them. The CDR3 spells CASSPGTVQETQYF. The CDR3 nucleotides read TGTGCCAGCAGCCCGGGGACTGTCCAAGAGACCCAGTACTTC.

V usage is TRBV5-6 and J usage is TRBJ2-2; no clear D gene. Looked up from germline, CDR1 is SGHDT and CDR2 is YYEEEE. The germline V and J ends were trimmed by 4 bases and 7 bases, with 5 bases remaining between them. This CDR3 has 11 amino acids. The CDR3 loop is CASSVSGELFF. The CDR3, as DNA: TGTGCCAGCAGCGTTAGCGGGGAGCTGTTTTTT.

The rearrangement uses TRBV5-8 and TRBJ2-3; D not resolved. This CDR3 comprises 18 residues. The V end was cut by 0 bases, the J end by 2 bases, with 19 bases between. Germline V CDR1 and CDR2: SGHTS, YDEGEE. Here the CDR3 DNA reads TGTGCCAGCAGCTTGGTGACTTCCGCCCTCGGCGCCACAGATACGCAGTATTTT. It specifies CASSLVTSALGATDTQYF.